This T cell receptor (beta chain) appears in the sequencing data of a study of blood T cell repertoires in COVID-19. Original processing methods: From reference gene primer amplification, estimates of nucleated cell counts were derived. Method: immunoSEQ multiplex PCR; TCRdb's copy keeps in-frame clones and lacks some. V, J and clone size are those of that table, while D and trimming were read from the DNA. This table holds 150,000 to 200,000 clones, around nine tenths found once. The ends were cut back, 4 bases at V and 4 bases at J, with 11 bases in the middle. Germline loops: CDR1 MNHNY, CDR2 SVGAGI (reference sequence). The CDR3 runs to 14 residues.

The chain has TRBV6-6 and TRBJ2-1, with D possibly being TRBD2 (5 bases). The sequenced material came from peripheral blood. This TCR was recovered from a man between 18 and 29 years old with active or convalescent COVID-19. CDR3 sequence reads: CASSFPGLYNEQFF. The CDR3 coding sequence is TGTGCCAGCAGTTTCCCCGGACTTTACAATGAGCAGTTCTTC.